These 18 T cell receptor beta chains originate from one sample sequenced in a study of T cells after yellow fever vaccination. TCRdb processed the 5' RACE reads anew with MiXCR; each CDR3 protein has one entry. The repertoire holds a few hundred thousand distinct CDR3 sequences, with approximately 6.7% as singletons. Sequencing used CD4+ T cells sorted from PBMCs, obtained on the day of the yellow fever booster vaccination. The source is a man between 25 and 39 years old who received the YFV17D yellow fever vaccine.

The rearrangement uses TRBV9 and TRBJ2-1; D not resolved. CDR1 is SGDLS and CDR2 is YYNGEE in the germline V gene. The CDR3 has 15 amino acids. V lost 4 bases, J lost 0 bases, and 11 bases lay in between. The CDR3 is CASSPQLGSYNEQFF. DNA for the CDR3: TGTGCCAGCAGCCCCCAGCTAGGCTCCTACAATGAGCAGTTCTTC.

The rearrangement joins TRBV6-1 to TRBJ1-1; D unclear. V was trimmed by 5 bases and J by 2 bases, leaving 24 bases between them. The CDR3 loop spans 18 amino acids. Germline loops: CDR1 MNHNS, CDR2 SASEGT. Here the CDR3 DNA reads TGTGCCAGCAGTACACCAAGGGAAACGGTGTCGTTAAACACTGAAGCTTTCTTT. Encoded protein: CASSTPRETVSLNTEAFF.

This clonotype was recorded many times. The chain links TRBV18 to TRBJ2-1; D may be TRBD1 (5 bases). V lost 0 bases and J 2 bases, leaving 11 bases between the germline ends. The CDR3 runs to 16 residues. From germline, CDR1 is KGHSH and CDR2 LQKENI. CDR3 protein: CASSPPNQGTYNEQFF. In DNA, the CDR3 is TGTGCCAGCTCACCACCGAATCAGGGAACCTACAATGAGCAGTTCTTC. The complete variable domain, with remaining parts taken from reference TRBV18 and TRBJ2-1, reads NAGVMQNPRHLVRRRGQEARLRCSPMKGHSHVYWYRQLPEEGLKFMVYLQKENIIDESGMPKERFSAEFPKEGPSILRIQQVVRGDSAAYFCASSPPNQGTYNEQFFGPGTRLTVL.

In this sample, this clonotype turned up many times. This chain joins TRBV20-1 and TRBJ2-3; TRBD2 aligns across 9 bases. Germline CDR1 DFQATT, CDR2 SNEGSKA (reference sequence). V lost 3 bases, J lost 1 base, and 8 bases stayed unmatched. This CDR3 region has 16 residues. The DNA of the CDR3 is TGCAGTGCTAGTTGGATAGCGGGAGTGGGCACAGATACGCAGTATTTT. Amino acid sequence: CSASWIAGVGTDTQYF.

This clonotype was recorded at least ten times. J is TRBJ2-3 and V is TRBV12-3 or TRBV12-4, with TRBD1 matching 11 bases. This CDR3 is built from 16 residues. V lost 4 bases, J lost 6 bases, and 9 bases stayed unmatched. The CDR3 bases are TGTGCCAGCAGTTGGACAGGGGGCGTTGGACGGGATACGCAGTATTTT. This translates into CASSWTGGVGRDTQYF.

This clonotype was counted between two and nine times. The chain links TRBV20-1 to TRBJ1-3; no firm D call. The V end lost 1 base, the J end lost 6 bases, and 13 bases lay between the germline ends. In germline, CDR1 is DFQATT, CDR2 SNEGSKA (reference sequence). The CDR3 contains 14 residues. CDR3 protein: CSARVPSVANTIYF. The CDR3 DNA is TGCAGTGCTAGAGTTCCCTCGGTAGCAAACACCATATATTTT.

The V call is TRBV3-1, the J call TRBJ2-7; no firm D call. Between the trimmed V and J ends, which lost 0 bases and 5 bases, there was a span of 8 bases. The CDR3 sequence is 13 residues long. Germline V gene sequence: CDR1 LGHDT, CDR2 YNNKEL (reference sequence). CDR3 in DNA: TGTGCCAGCAGCCAAGAGTTACCCCACGAGCAGTACTTC. This gives the protein CASSQELPHEQYF.

The chain joins TRBV5-1 to TRBJ1-5, with unresolved D. This CDR3 has 16 amino acids. Looked up from germline, CDR1 is SGHRS and CDR2 is YFSETQ. V lost 0 bases, J lost 2 bases, and 12 bases lay in between. The CDR3 reads CASSLGGSGGNQPQHF. In DNA, the CDR3 is TGCGCCAGCAGCTTGGGAGGGTCTGGGGGCAATCAGCCCCAGCATTTT.

This clonotype was picked up a small number of times. The rearrangement joins TRBV25-1 to TRBJ2-1; TRBD2 matches 9 bases. V trimming: 5 bases; J trimming: 4 bases; junction bases outside the gene matches: 12. The CDR3 is 17 amino acids. Germline V gene sequence: CDR1 MGHDK, CDR2 SYGVNS. Here the CDR3 reads CASSPPAGTSLYNEQFF. CDR3 coding DNA: TGTGCCAGCAGTCCGCCGGCCGGGACTAGCTTATACAATGAGCAGTTCTTC.

This clonotype was recorded at least ten times. The rearrangement joins TRBV7-2 to TRBJ2-7; D unclear. The CDR3 sequence is 11 residues long. Per the germline V gene, CDR1 is SGHTA and CDR2 is FQGNSA. V lost 5 bases and J 2 bases, leaving 4 bases between the germline ends. This CDR3 is CASSAAYEQYF. The CDR3 DNA is TGTGCCAGCAGCGCCGCCTACGAGCAGTACTTC. Using reference TRBV7-2 and TRBJ2-7 for the parts outside the CDR3, the full variable domain is GAGVSQSPSNKVTEKGKDVELRCDPISGHTALYWYRQSLGQGLEFLIYFQGNSAPDKSGLPSDRFSAERTGGSVSTLTIQRTQQEDSAVYLCASSAAYEQYFGPGTRLTVT.

The rearrangement joins TRBV5-1 to TRBJ2-7; a possible D gene is TRBD2 (6 bases). From germline, CDR1 is SGHRS and CDR2 YFSETQ. The V end was cut by 5 bases, the J end by 3 bases, with 21 bases between. The CDR3 runs 16 residues. CDR3 sequence reads: CASRPLGGTGDYEQYF. For the CDR3, the DNA is TGCGCCAGCAGACCCTTGGGGGGAACGGGAGACTACGAGCAGTACTTC.

A word on this clonotype: This may arise from a read error, as a much more abundant clone is one base away. The V and J genes are TRBV12-3 or TRBV12-4 and TRBJ2-2; perhaps TRBD2 as D (5 bases). V lost 9 bases, J lost 6 bases, and 8 bases lay in between. CDR3 length: 11 residues. The CDR3 protein is CARKEAGELFF. CDR3 bases: TGTGCCAGGAAGGAGGCCGGGGAGCTGTTTTTT.

This clonotype was detected only a few times. The rearrangement joins TRBV19 to TRBJ2-2; 8 bases are shared with TRBD2. V was pared by 3 bases and J by 0 bases, with 6 bases of the junction left unmatched. The CDR3 has 17 residues. Germline V CDR1 and CDR2: LNHDA, SQIVND (reference sequence). In nucleotides, the CDR3 is TGTGCCAGTAGTATCGCGGGGGGACTTACGAACACCGGGGAGCTGTTTTTT. Translated: CASSIAGGLTNTGELFF.

V and J are TRBV12-3 or TRBV12-4 and TRBJ1-5; D gene ambiguous. The CDR3 extends over 13 amino acids. V was pared by 2 bases and J by 7 bases, with 9 bases between. The CDR3 DNA follows: TGTGCCAGCAGTTTACGGGAAATACAGCCCCAGCATTTT. Its translation is CASSLREIQPQHF.

The rearrangement uses TRBV30 and TRBJ2-1; D is uncertain. Germline CDR1 reads GTSNPN; CDR2 reads SVGIG (reference sequence). The V and J ends lost 5 bases and 6 bases respectively, with 14 bases between them. The CDR3 has 13 residues. This CDR3 is CAWDLPAANEQFF. In nucleotides, the CDR3 is TGTGCCTGGGACTTACCGGCGGCCAATGAGCAGTTCTTC.

CDR3 residues: CASKPGQGSSYEQYF. In DNA form, the CDR3 reads TGTGCCAGCAAACCGGGACAGGGCTCCTCCTACGAGCAGTACTTC. The rearrangement uses TRBV7-9 and TRBJ2-7, with 9 bases identical to TRBD1. CDR3 length: 15 amino acids. Germline CDR1 reads SEHNR; CDR2 reads FQNEAQ (reference sequence). The trim removed 7 bases at V and 0 bases at J, leaving 7 bases unmatched.

This clonotype showed up many times. This chain connects TRBV7-2 to TRBJ2-3; 7 nucleotides agree with TRBD2. The CDR3 loop spans 15 amino acids. The germline V gene encodes CDR1 SGHTA and CDR2 FQGNSA. J lost 6 bases, V lost 5 bases, and 11 bases had no gene match. The CDR3 loop reads CASSISPSGEDTQYF. In nucleotides, the CDR3 is TGTGCCAGCAGCATTAGTCCCAGCGGGGAGGATACGCAGTATTTT.

This clonotype was recorded at least ten times. The chain couples TRBV12-3 or TRBV12-4 to TRBJ2-7, with D tentatively TRBD1 (5 bases). The CDR3 consists of 13 residues. V lost 7 bases to trimming and J lost 3 bases, with 13 bases between them. In DNA form, the CDR3 reads TGTGCCAGCACCCTGGGGCGTCGCTACGAGCAGTACTTC. Protein product: CASTLGRRYEQYF.